This TCR beta chain was profiled in a study of T cells after yellow fever vaccination. For TCR, cDNA came from 5'RACE template switching, which added a universal primer site and UMIs. TCRdb processed the 5' RACE reads anew with MiXCR; each CDR3 protein has one entry. The sample has around 350,000 distinct CDR3 sequences; more than 5.5% are singletons. V lost 0 bases and J 8 bases, leaving 9 bases between the germline ends. This CDR3 is 13 amino acids long. Germline values: CDR1 SGHRS, CDR2 YFSETQ. This clonotype occurred many times. Its target is not known. Study-level findings and limits: Contaminants from the bulk population, in the form of abundant clonotypes, could be found in FACS-sorted repertoires. Compared with primary, the secondary response was weaker and peaked at day 5, not 15. It was a small share of clonotypes that appeared in both CD4 and CD8 compartments.

This sequence was found in a man aged 25-45 years who received the YFV17D yellow fever vaccine. The rearrangement links TRBV5-1 to TRBJ2-1, with D perhaps matching TRBD1 (6 bases). The sequencing here drew on PBMCs, taken 5 days after the yellow fever booster vaccination. As DNA, the CDR3 is TGCGCCAGCAGCTTGGACAGGGAATATGAGCAGTTCTTC. Translation: CASSLDREYEQFF.